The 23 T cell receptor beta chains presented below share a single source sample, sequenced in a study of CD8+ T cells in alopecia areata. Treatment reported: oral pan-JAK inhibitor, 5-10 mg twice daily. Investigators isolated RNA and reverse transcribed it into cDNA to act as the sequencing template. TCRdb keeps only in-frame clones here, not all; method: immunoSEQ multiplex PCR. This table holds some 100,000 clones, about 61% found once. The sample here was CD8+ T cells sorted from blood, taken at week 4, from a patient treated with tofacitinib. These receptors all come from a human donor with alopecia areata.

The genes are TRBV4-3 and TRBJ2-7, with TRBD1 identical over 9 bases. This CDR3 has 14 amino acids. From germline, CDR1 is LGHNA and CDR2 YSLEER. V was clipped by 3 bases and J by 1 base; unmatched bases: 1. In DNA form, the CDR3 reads TGCGCCAGCAGCCAGGGACAGGGTTCCTACGAGCAGTACTTC. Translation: CASSQGQGSYEQYF.

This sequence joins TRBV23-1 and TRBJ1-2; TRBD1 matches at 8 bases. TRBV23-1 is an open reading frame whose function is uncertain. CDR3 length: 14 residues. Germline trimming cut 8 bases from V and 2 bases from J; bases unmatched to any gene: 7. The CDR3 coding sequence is TGCGCCAGCCCTCGACAGGGGAGCAACTATGGCTACACCTTC. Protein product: CASPRQGSNYGYTF.

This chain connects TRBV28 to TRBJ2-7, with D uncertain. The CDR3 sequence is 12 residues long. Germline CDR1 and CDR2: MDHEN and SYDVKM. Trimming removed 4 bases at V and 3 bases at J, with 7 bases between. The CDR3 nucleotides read TGTGCCAGCAGTTCTCTTAGCTACGAGCAGTACTTC. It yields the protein CASSSLSYEQYF.

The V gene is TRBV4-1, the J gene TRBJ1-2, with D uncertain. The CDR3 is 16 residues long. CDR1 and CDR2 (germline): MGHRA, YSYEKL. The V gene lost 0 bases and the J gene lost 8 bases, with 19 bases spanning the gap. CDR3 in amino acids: CASSQDQELLSRGYTF. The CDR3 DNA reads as TGCGCCAGCAGCCAAGATCAGGAGCTCCTTTCTAGAGGCTACACCTTC.

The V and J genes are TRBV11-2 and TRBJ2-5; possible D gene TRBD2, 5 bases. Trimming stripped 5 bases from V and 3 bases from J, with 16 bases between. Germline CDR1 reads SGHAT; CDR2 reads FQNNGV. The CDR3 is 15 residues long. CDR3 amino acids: CASSDDTTAEETQYF. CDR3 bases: TGTGCCAGCAGCGATGATACTACAGCGGAAGAGACCCAGTACTTC.

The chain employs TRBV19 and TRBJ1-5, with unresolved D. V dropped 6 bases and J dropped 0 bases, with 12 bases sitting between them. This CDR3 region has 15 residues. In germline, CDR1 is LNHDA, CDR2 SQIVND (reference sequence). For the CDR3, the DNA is TGTGCCAGTAGGGCGGACGGTTATAGCAATCAGCCCCAGCATTTT. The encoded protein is CASRADGYSNQPQHF.

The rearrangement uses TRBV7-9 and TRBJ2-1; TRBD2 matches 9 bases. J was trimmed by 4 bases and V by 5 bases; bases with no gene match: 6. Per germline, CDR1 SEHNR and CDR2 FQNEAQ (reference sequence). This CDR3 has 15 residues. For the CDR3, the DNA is TGTGCCAGCAGCCTGGCTAGCGGGGTGTACAATGAGCAGTTCTTC. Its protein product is CASSLASGVYNEQFF.

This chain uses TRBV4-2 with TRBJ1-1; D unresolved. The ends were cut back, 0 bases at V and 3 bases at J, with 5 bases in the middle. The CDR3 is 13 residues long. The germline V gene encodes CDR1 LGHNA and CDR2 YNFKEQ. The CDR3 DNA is TGTGCCAGCAGCCAAGATTTGGACACTGAAGCTTTCTTT. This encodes CASSQDLDTEAFF.

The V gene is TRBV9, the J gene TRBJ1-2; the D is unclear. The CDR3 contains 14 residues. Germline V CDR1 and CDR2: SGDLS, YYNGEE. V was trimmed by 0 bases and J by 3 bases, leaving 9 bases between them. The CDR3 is CASSVGVSDYGYTF. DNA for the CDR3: TGTGCCAGCAGCGTAGGCGTATCAGACTATGGCTACACCTTC.

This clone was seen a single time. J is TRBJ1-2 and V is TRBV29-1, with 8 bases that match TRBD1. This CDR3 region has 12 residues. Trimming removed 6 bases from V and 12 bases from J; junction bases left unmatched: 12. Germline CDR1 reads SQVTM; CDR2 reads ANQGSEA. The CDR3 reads CSVLEGQGPNTF. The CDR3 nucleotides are TGCAGCGTCTTAGAAGGACAGGGACCTAACACCTTC. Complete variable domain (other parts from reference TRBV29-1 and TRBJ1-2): SAVISQKPSRDICQRGTSLTIQCQVDSQVTMMFWYRQQPGQSLTLIATANQGSEATYESGFVIDKFPISRPNLTFSTLTVSNMSPEDSSIYLCSVLEGQGPNTFGSGTRLTVV.

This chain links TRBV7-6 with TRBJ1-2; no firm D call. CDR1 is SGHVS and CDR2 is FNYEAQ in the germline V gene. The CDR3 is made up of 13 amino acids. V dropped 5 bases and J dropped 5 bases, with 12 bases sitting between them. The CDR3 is CASSDNGPYGYTF. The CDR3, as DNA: TGTGCCAGCAGCGATAACGGGCCTTATGGCTACACCTTC.

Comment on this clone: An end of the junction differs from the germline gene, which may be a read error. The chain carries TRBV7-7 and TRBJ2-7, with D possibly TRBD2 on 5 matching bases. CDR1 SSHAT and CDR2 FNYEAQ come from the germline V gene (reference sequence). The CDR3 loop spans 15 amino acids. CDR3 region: CASTLPPDSYYEQYF. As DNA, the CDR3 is TGTGCTAGCACCCTACCCCCGGACTCATACTACGAGCAGTACTTC. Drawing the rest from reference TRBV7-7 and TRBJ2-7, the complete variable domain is GAGVSQSPRYKVTKRGQDVTLRCDPISSHATLYWYQQALGQGPEFLTYFNYEAQPDKSGLPSDRFSAERPEGSISTLTIQRTEQRDSAMYRCASTLPPDSYYEQYFGPGTRLTVT.

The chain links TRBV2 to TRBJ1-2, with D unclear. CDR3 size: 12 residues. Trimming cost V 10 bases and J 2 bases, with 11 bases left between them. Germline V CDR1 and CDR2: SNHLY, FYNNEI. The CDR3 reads CAIPGINYGYTF. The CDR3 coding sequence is TGTGCCATCCCCGGGATAAACTATGGCTACACCTTC.

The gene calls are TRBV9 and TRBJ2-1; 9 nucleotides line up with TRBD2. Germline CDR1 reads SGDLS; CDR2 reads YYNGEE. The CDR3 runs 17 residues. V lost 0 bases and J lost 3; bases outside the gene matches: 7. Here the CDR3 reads CASSVGSSGGYYNEQFF. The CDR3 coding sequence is TGTGCCAGCAGCGTAGGGAGTAGCGGGGGATACTACAATGAGCAGTTCTTC.

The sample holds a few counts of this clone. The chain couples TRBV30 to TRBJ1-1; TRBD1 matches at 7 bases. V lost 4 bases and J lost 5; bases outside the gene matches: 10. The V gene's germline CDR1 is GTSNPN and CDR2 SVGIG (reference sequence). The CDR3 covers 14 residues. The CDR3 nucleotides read TGTGCCTGGACGTCAGGGGGATTGGGTACTGAAGCTTTCTTT. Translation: CAWTSGGLGTEAFF.

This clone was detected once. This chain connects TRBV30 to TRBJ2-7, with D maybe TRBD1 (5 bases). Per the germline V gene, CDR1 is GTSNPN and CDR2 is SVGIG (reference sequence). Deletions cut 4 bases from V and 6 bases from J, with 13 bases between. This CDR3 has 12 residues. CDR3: CAWTEAGFEQYF. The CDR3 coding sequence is TGTGCCTGGACTGAAGCAGGGTTCGAGCAGTACTTC.

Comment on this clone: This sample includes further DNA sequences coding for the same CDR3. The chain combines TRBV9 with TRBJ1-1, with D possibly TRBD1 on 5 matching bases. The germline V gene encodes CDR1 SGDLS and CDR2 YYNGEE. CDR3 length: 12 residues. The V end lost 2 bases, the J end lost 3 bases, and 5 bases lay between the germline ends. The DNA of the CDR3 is TGTGCCAGCAGCGTGGGGGACACTGAAGCTTTCTTT. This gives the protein CASSVGDTEAFF.

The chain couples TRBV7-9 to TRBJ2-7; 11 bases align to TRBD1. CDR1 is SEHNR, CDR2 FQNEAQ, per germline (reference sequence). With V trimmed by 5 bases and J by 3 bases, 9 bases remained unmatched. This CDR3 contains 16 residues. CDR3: CASSQDEGTGGYEQYF. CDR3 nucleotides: TGTGCCAGCAGCCAAGATGAGGGGACAGGGGGCTACGAGCAGTACTTC.

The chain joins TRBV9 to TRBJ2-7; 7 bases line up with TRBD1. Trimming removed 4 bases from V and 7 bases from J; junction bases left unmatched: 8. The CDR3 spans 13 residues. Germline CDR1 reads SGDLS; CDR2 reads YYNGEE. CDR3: CASSSGQAGEQYF. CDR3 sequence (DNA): TGTGCCAGCAGCAGTGGACAGGCGGGTGAGCAGTACTTC. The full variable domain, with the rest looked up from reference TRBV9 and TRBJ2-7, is DSGVTQTPKHLITATGQRVTLRCSPRSGDLSVYWYQQSLDQGLQFLIQYYNGEERAKGNILERFSAQQFPDLHSELNLSSLELGDSALYFCASSSGQAGEQYFGPGTRLTVT.

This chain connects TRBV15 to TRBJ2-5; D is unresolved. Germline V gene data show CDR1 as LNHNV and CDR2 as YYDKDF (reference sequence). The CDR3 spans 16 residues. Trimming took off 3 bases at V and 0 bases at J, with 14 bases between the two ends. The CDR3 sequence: CATSRTFSGYQETQYF. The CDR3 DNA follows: TGTGCCACCAGCAGGACCTTCTCGGGTTACCAAGAGACCCAGTACTTC.

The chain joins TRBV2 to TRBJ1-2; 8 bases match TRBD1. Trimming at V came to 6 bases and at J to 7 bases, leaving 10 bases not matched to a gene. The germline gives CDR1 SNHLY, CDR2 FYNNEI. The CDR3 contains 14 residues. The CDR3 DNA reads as TGTGCCAGCAGGAGGGGACTGGACAGGGCTGGCTACACCTTC. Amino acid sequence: CASRRGLDRAGYTF.

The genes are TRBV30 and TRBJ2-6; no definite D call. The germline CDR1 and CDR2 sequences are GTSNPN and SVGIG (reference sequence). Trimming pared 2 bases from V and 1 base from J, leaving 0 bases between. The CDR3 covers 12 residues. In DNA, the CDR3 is TGTGCCTGGAGTTCTGGGGCCAACGTCCTGACTTTC. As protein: CAWSSGANVLTF.

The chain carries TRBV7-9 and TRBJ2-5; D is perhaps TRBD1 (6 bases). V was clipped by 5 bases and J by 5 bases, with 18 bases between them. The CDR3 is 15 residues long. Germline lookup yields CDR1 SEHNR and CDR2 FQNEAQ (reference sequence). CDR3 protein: CASSPGDMWGETQYF. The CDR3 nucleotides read TGTGCCAGCAGCCCCGGGGACATGTGGGGCGAGACCCAGTACTTC.